The 31 T cell receptor beta chains given below trace back to one sample, sequenced in a study of identical twins. TCRdb itself ran the 5' RACE reads through MiXCR, one entry per CDR3 protein. This sample yields about 520,000 distinct CDR3 sequences, of which approximately 22% are seen a single time; around 0.91% belongs to the top ten. These data also featured in a second study, about T cells expressing NK-cell markers.

The sample consisted of CD4+ T cells sorted from blood. All receptors come from a woman in her late teens or twenties in good health.

This clonotype has more than one count but fewer than ten. The chain joins TRBV20-1 to TRBJ1-4; D not resolved. Germline V gene sequence: CDR1 DFQATT, CDR2 SNEGSKA (reference sequence). The CDR3 runs 15 residues. V dropped 5 bases and J dropped 5 bases, with 18 bases sitting between them. CDR3 in DNA: TGCAGTGCTCGCCCTGGAGGGTCATGGAATGAAAAACTGTTTTTT. It specifies CSARPGGSWNEKLFF.

This clonotype was observed at least ten times. The chain has TRBV20-1 and TRBJ1-2; D call uncertain. V shed 5 bases and J shed 8 bases, with 12 bases lying between them. The germline gives CDR1 DFQATT, CDR2 SNEGSKA (reference sequence). The CDR3 loop spans 11 amino acids. The CDR3 sequence is CSAPAPSGYTF. CDR3 sequence (DNA): TGCAGTGCTCCTGCCCCAAGCGGCTACACCTTC.

This clonotype was found a few times. The chain is built from TRBV20-1 and TRBJ2-5; 14 bases align to TRBD2. Germline-derived CDR1 and CDR2 are DFQATT and SNEGSKA (reference sequence). The CDR3 sequence is 16 residues long. With V trimmed by 4 bases and J by 5 bases, 9 bases remained unmatched. The CDR3 protein is CSAKTSGRASGETQYF. CDR3 coding DNA: TGCAGTGCTAAGACTAGCGGGAGGGCCTCGGGGGAGACCCAGTACTTC.

The V gene is TRBV7-9, the J gene TRBJ1-1; D not certain. Trimming removed 7 bases from V and 8 bases from J, with 17 bases in between. The CDR3 spans 13 residues. CDR1 is SEHNR, CDR2 FQNEAQ, per germline (reference sequence). The CDR3 spells CASTPSTPHEAFF. The CDR3 DNA reads as TGTGCCAGCACCCCGAGTACCCCCCACGAAGCTTTCTTT.

This clonotype turned up a few times. The J gene is TRBJ1-1, the V gene TRBV15; D gene uncertain. The CDR3 is 14 amino acids. The V and J ends lost 0 bases and 4 bases respectively, with 9 bases between them. The germline V gene has CDR1 LNHNV and CDR2 YYDKDF (reference sequence). CDR3 DNA sequence: TGTGCCACCAGCAGAGAGATACGGACCACTGAAGCTTTCTTT. Protein: CATSREIRTTEAFF. Filled out from reference TRBV15 and TRBJ1-1, the complete variable domain reads DAMVIQNPRYQVTQFGKPVTLSCSQTLNHNVMYWYQQKSSQAPKLLFHYYDKDFNNEADTPDNFQSRRPNTSFCFLDIRSPGLGDTAMYLCATSREIRTTEAFFGQGTRLTVV.

In its sample, this clonotype was seen many times. This chain links TRBV12-3 or TRBV12-4 with TRBJ2-7, with 13 bases identical to TRBD2. CDR3 length: 15 amino acids. J was trimmed by 3 bases and V by 5 bases; bases with no gene match: 4. CDR3 loop: CASSLGLAGVYEQYF. The CDR3 bases are TGTGCCAGCAGTCTCGGACTAGCGGGAGTCTACGAGCAGTACTTC.

The sample holds a few counts of this clonotype. Germline is not matched at one junction end, which may reflect a read error. This chain connects TRBV12-3 or TRBV12-4 to TRBJ1-3; D uncertain. This CDR3 has 13 amino acids. The CDR3 nucleotides are TGTGCCAGCGGGCAATTCTCTGGAAACACCAAATATTTT. It encodes CASGQFSGNTKYF.

This rearrangement joins TRBV7-2 to TRBJ2-7; 7 bases line up with TRBD2. V lost 5 bases to trimming and J lost 7 bases; unmatched junction nucleotides: 20. The CDR3 has 17 residues. Germline loops: CDR1 SGHTA, CDR2 FQGNSA. This chain's CDR3 is CASSAQIRAGDLSEQYF. The CDR3 nucleotides are TGTGCCAGCAGCGCCCAGATTCGCGCGGGGGACCTTTCGGAGCAGTACTTC.

This clonotype has ten or more counts. The genes are TRBV6-2 or TRBV6-3 and TRBJ2-3; D not resolved. CDR3 size: 13 residues. From germline, CDR1 is MNHEY and CDR2 SVGEGT. V lost 5 bases and J lost 1, with 7 bases in between. The DNA of the CDR3 is TGTGCCAGCAGTAGACTCCGCACAGATACGCAGTATTTT. As protein: CASSRLRTDTQYF.

The chain employs TRBV4-1 and TRBJ1-1; the match to TRBD1 covers 9 bases. The germline gives CDR1 MGHRA, CDR2 YSYEKL. Losses at the gene ends were 3 bases for V and 2 bases for J; bases not matched to a gene: 16. The CDR3 has 19 residues. The chain's CDR3 is CASSQGGQGTANPNTEAFF. The CDR3 DNA is TGCGCCAGCAGCCAGGGGGGACAGGGCACGGCAAACCCAAACACTGAAGCTTTCTTT.

CDR3 coding DNA: TGCAGTGCTAGGGGTCTCGCGGGACGCAACACTGAAGCTTTCTTT. Residues: CSARGLAGRNTEAFF. J is TRBJ1-1 and V is TRBV20-1, with a possible D match to TRBD1 (5 bases). CDR1 is DFQATT, CDR2 SNEGSKA, per germline (reference sequence). The V end was cut by 3 bases, the J end by 2 bases, with 16 bases between. The CDR3 runs to 15 residues.

The chain employs TRBV6-2 or TRBV6-3 and TRBJ1-2, with TRBD1 matching 7 bases. V was pared by 7 bases and J by 9 bases, with 17 bases of the junction left unmatched. Germline V gives CDR1 MNHEY, CDR2 SVGEGT. This CDR3 region has 15 residues. CDR3 loop: CASTKGRGQVASYTF. The CDR3, as DNA: TGTGCCAGCACTAAGGGGCGAGGACAGGTTGCAAGCTACACCTTC.

The rearrangement uses TRBV2 and TRBJ2-3; 11 positions match TRBD2. The CDR3 runs to 16 residues. V was pared by 3 bases and J by 3 bases, with 5 bases of the junction left unmatched. Germline CDR1 reads SNHLY; CDR2 reads FYNNEI. In DNA form, the CDR3 reads TGTGCCAGCAGTGACGGAACTAGCGGGGGAACAGATACGCAGTATTTT. Its translation: CASSDGTSGGTDTQYF. Variable domain in full (rest from reference TRBV2 and TRBJ2-3): EPEVTQTPSHQVTQMGQEVILRCVPISNHLYFYWYRQILGQKVEFLVSFYNNEISEKSEIFDDQFSVERPDGSNFTLKIRSTKLEDSAMYFCASSDGTSGGTDTQYFGPGTRLTVL.

The sample holds one count of this clonotype. V and J are TRBV9 and TRBJ2-1; D is unresolved. The CDR3 totals 13 residues. The germline V and J ends were trimmed by 0 bases and 7 bases, with 8 bases remaining between them. Germline-derived CDR1 and CDR2 are SGDLS and YYNGEE. CDR3 protein: CASSVVLPNEQFF. The CDR3 DNA is TGTGCCAGCAGCGTAGTACTACCGAATGAGCAGTTCTTC.

This clonotype was recorded a few times. The chain has TRBV10-3 and TRBJ2-7; tentatively, D is TRBD1 (6 bases). The CDR3 length is 15 residues. The V end lost 6 bases, the J end lost 3 bases, and 18 bases lay between the germline ends. Looked up from germline, CDR1 is ENHRY and CDR2 is SYGVKD. CDR3 loop: CAISPQGLPYYEQYF. The CDR3 coding sequence is TGTGCCATCAGCCCACAGGGCCTCCCCTACTACGAGCAGTACTTC.

This clonotype was detected only a few times. The V call is TRBV20-1, the J call TRBJ2-1; 8 bases fit TRBD1. The CDR3 spans 15 residues. V lost 5 bases, J lost 5 bases, and 11 bases stayed unmatched. Germline lookup yields CDR1 DFQATT and CDR2 SNEGSKA (reference sequence). CDR3 bases: TGCAGTGCTCGACAGTACCGGGACAGGCACAATGAGCAGTTCTTC. Translating it yields CSARQYRDRHNEQFF.

In the case of this clonotype: An end of the junction does not agree with germline; a read error may underlie this. The chain joins TRBV28 to TRBJ2-1, with TRBD1 as a possible D gene (6 bases). The V gene's germline CDR1 is MDHEN and CDR2 SYDVKM. CDR3 size: 16 residues. The CDR3 reads CASSLLGASSHNEQFF. The DNA of the CDR3 is TGTGCCAGCAGTTTGTTGGGGGCAAGCTCCCACAATGAGCAGTTCTTC.

The V call is TRBV5-1, the J call TRBJ2-3; TRBD1 matches 7 bases. The V and J ends lost 3 bases and 1 base, in that order; junction bases with no gene match: 5. The germline V gene encodes CDR1 SGHRS and CDR2 YFSETQ. The CDR3 loop spans 15 amino acids. The CDR3, as DNA: TGCGCCAGCAGCTCCACCGGACAGGGCACAGATACGCAGTATTTT. This sequence encodes CASSSTGQGTDTQYF.

This sequence joins TRBV5-1 and TRBJ2-2; 12 bases fit TRBD2. This CDR3 is built from 17 residues. The trim removed 0 bases at V and 6 bases at J, leaving 6 bases unmatched. Per germline, CDR1 SGHRS and CDR2 YFSETQ. CDR3 residues: CASSLGLAGVLAGELFF. The CDR3 coding sequence is TGCGCCAGCAGCTTGGGACTAGCGGGAGTTCTCGCCGGGGAGCTGTTTTTT.

The V and J genes are TRBV12-3 or TRBV12-4 and TRBJ2-3, with D possibly being TRBD1 (5 bases). Trimming took off 8 bases at V and 0 bases at J, with 9 bases between the two ends. This CDR3 contains 13 residues. The CDR3 sequence is CASQGLSTDTQYF. CDR3 DNA sequence: TGTGCCAGCCAGGGATTAAGCACAGATACGCAGTATTTT.

The gene calls are TRBV6-5 and TRBJ1-1; maybe TRBD1 (6 bases). Trimming cost V 2 bases and J 5 bases, with 9 bases left between them. Germline V lookup: CDR1 MNHEY, CDR2 SVGAGI. This CDR3 has 13 residues. CDR3 nucleotides: TGTGCCAGCAGTTACAACCAGGGGACTGAAGCTTTCTTT. Translated, it gives CASSYNQGTEAFF.

This chain joins TRBV4-3 and TRBJ2-1, with D unresolved. The CDR3 runs 13 residues. Deletions cut 0 bases from V and 15 bases from J, with 15 bases between. CDR1 LGHNA and CDR2 YSLEER come from the germline V gene. The CDR3 DNA reads as TGCGCCAGCAGCCAAGAAGTGGGCTCAGCAATGTTCTTC. It specifies CASSQEVGSAMFF.

This sequence joins TRBV7-3 and TRBJ1-4; no clear D gene. The V gene lost 0 bases and the J gene lost 1 base, with 6 bases spanning the gap. Germline CDR1 reads SGHTA; CDR2 reads FQGTGA. This CDR3 has 15 amino acids. CDR3 bases: TGTGCCAGCAGCTTAACCGGGGAAACTAATGAAAAACTGTTTTTT. As protein: CASSLTGETNEKLFF.

This clonotype was recorded a few times. V and J are TRBV5-1 and TRBJ2-3, with 13 bases that match TRBD2. This CDR3 spans 16 amino acids. V was clipped by 4 bases and J by 3 bases; unmatched bases: 5. The germline V gene encodes CDR1 SGHRS and CDR2 YFSETQ. The CDR3 protein is CASSRGTSGKTDTQYF. In DNA, the CDR3 is TGCGCCAGCAGCCGGGGGACTAGCGGGAAAACAGATACGCAGTATTTT.

This clonotype was recorded a few times. DNA for the CDR3: TGCGCCAGCAGCCCGGGACTAGCGGGGGCCATGGGCACCGGGGAGCTGTTTTTT. Amino acids: CASSPGLAGAMGTGELFF. This chain connects TRBV5-1 to TRBJ2-2; 14 bases agree with TRBD2. V shed 4 bases, J shed 4 bases, and the junction held 9 bases outside the gene matches. CDR1 and CDR2 (germline): SGHRS, YFSETQ. The CDR3 loop spans 18 amino acids.

This clonotype has only one observation. V gene TRBV6-2 or TRBV6-3 combines with J gene TRBJ2-2, with 10 nucleotides matching TRBD2. Germline-derived CDR1 and CDR2 are MNHEY and SVGEGT. The CDR3 is 14 residues long. With V trimmed by 6 bases and J by 7 bases, 5 bases remained unmatched. CDR3 protein: CASSQGLAIGELFF. The CDR3 bases are TGTGCCAGCAGCCAGGGACTAGCGATCGGGGAGCTGTTTTTT.

The chain recombines TRBV7-3 with TRBJ1-1, with a possible D match to TRBD1 (6 bases). The CDR3 is 14 residues long. V lost 7 bases and J 1 base, leaving 13 bases between the germline ends. The germline V gene has CDR1 SGHTA and CDR2 FQGTGA. The CDR3 here is CASIQGGSNTEAFF. The CDR3 nucleotides read TGTGCCAGCATCCAAGGGGGATCGAACACTGAAGCTTTCTTT. The full variable domain, rest sourced from reference TRBV7-3 and TRBJ1-1, is GAGVSQTPSNKVTEKGKYVELRCDPISGHTALYWYRQSLGQGPEFLIYFQGTGAADDSGLPNDRFFAVRPEGSVSTLKIQRTERGDSAVYLCASIQGGSNTEAFFGQGTRLTVV.

This clonotype appeared many times. The J gene is TRBJ2-7, the V gene TRBV20-1; TRBD2 might be the D (6 bases). The CDR3 spans 13 residues. Germline V gives CDR1 DFQATT, CDR2 SNEGSKA (reference sequence). Trimming took 5 bases from V and 0 from J, leaving 11 bases between them. CDR3 sequence reads: CSAGTDASYEQYF. The CDR3 region has the DNA TGCAGTGCTGGGACTGACGCCTCCTACGAGCAGTACTTC.

The CDR3 region has the DNA TGCAGTGCTAGAGATCGAGGCGGGACTAGCGTCTACGAGCAGTACTTC. Its translation is CSARDRGGTSVYEQYF. This chain uses TRBV20-1 with TRBJ2-7; TRBD2 matches at 10 bases. Germline CDR1 is DFQATT and CDR2 is SNEGSKA (reference sequence). V lost 0 bases and J lost 3; bases outside the gene matches: 8. This CDR3 comprises 16 residues.

The V and J genes are TRBV5-1 and TRBJ2-1; D not resolved. CDR1 is SGHRS and CDR2 is YFSETQ in the germline V gene. The length of the CDR3 is 15 residues. The V end was cut by 7 bases, the J end by 0 bases, with 14 bases between. In DNA form, the CDR3 reads TGCGCCAGCGGCAATGCGGTGAGCTCCTACAATGAGCAGTTCTTC. Its translation is CASGNAVSSYNEQFF.

This clonotype was observed a few times. The chain is built from TRBV10-3 and TRBJ1-2; possibly TRBD1 for D (5 bases). Germline V gives CDR1 ENHRY, CDR2 SYGVKD. V was shortened by 7 bases and J by 8 bases, with 17 bases between the two germline ends. CDR3 length: 13 amino acids. The CDR3 is CAITPHGGEGYTF. In DNA, the CDR3 is TGTGCCATCACCCCTCACGGGGGAGAGGGCTACACCTTC.